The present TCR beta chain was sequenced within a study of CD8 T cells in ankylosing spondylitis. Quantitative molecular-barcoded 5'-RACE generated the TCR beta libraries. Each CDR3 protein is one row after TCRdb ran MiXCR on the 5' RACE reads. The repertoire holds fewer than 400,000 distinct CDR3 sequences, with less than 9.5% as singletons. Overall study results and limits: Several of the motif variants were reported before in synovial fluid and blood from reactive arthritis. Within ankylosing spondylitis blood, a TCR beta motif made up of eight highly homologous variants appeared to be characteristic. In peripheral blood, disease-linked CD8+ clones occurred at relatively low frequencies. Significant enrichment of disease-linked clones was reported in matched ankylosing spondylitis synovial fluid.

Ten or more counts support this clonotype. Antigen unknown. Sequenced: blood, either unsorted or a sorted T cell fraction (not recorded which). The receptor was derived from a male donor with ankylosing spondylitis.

The CDR3 spells CASSKSGRGWNEQFF. In DNA form, the CDR3 reads TGTGCCAGCAGCAAAAGCGGGAGGGGTTGGAATGAGCAGTTCTTC. The J gene is TRBJ2-1, the V gene TRBV21-1; TRBD2, the D gene given by the table, was not confirmed from the DNA. TRBV21-1 is noted as a pseudogene. This CDR3 is built from 15 residues.